Shown below are 3 T cell receptor beta chains from a single sample sequenced in a study of T-cell reconstitution after alpha-beta-depleted transplantation in children. Unique molecular identifiers were built into the TCRbeta library. TCRdb itself ran the PCR reads through MiXCR, one entry per CDR3 protein. Among fewer than 400,000 distinct CDR3 sequences, about a fifth were seen once, and the ten largest hold over 3.5%. The source material was PBMCs from the stem cell graft donor, sampled from the stem cell graft. The receptor source for this set is a human donor who donated a stem cell graft to a child with acute myeloid leukemia.

The rearrangement joins TRBV12-3 or TRBV12-4 to TRBJ2-2; 10 bases fit TRBD1. The J segment lost 4 bases and the V segment lost 2 bases, leaving 7 bases of the junction unmatched. The CDR3 loop spans 17 amino acids. CDR3 nucleotide sequence: TGTGCCAGCAGTTTAATTTACGGGACAGGGGCCACCGGGGAGCTGTTTTTT. Translation: CASSLIYGTGATGELFF.

The chain combines TRBV4-3 with TRBJ2-1; TRBD1 might be the D (5 bases). V was trimmed by 1 base and J by 9 bases, leaving 28 bases between them. The CDR3 runs 19 residues. Germline CDR1 is LGHNA and CDR2 is YSLEER. The CDR3 sequence is CASSQGIGSTGPTISEQFF. The CDR3 DNA reads as TGCGCCAGCAGCCAAGGAATCGGCTCCACAGGCCCCACCATCAGTGAGCAGTTCTTC.

This clonotype has only a few counts. V is TRBV12-3 or TRBV12-4 and J is TRBJ2-5; either TRBD1 or TRBD2 may supply D (5 bases each). V gave up 8 bases and J gave up 5 bases, with 18 bases separating them. The CDR3 spans 14 residues. CDR3 bases: TGTGCCAGCGGCTCTTCGGGACCTGAGGAGACCCAGTACTTC. It specifies CASGSSGPEETQYF.